Here is one T cell receptor (beta chain) with its context. Its antigen is currently unknown. The sample is drawn from a study of cytomegalovirus exposure and HLA in healthy donors. Amplification used 60 Vbeta primers and 13 Jbeta primers. The assay was immunoSEQ multiplex PCR, and TCRdb's table has in-frame clones only and misses some. The sample contains 130,000 or so clones, roughly 89% of which appear only once. Study-wide results and limits: Several of the most significant clusters were apparently associated with common viral pathogens in a later analysis.

Trimming at V came to 8 bases and at J to 1 base, leaving 2 bases not matched to a gene. Germline assignment: CDR1 SNHLY and CDR2 FYNNEI. The CDR3 spans 14 residues. The chain has TRBV2 and TRBJ1-4; TRBD1 matches at 9 bases. The sequenced material came from PBMCs. This clonotype was obtained from a woman younger than 45 in good health and CMV-seronegative. The CDR3 loop is CASGGQGTNEKLFF. For the CDR3, the DNA is TGTGCCAGCGGGGGACAGGGAACTAATGAAAAACTGTTTTTT. Based on the CDR3 plus reference TRBV2 and TRBJ1-4, the full variable domain is EPEVTQTPSHQVTQMGQEVILRCVPISNHLYFYWYRQILGQKVEFLVSFYNNEISEKSEIFDDQFSVERPDGSNFTLKIRSTKLEDSAMYFCASGGQGTNEKLFFGSGTQLSVL.